The 4 T cell receptor beta chains given below trace back to one sample, sequenced in a study of beta chain features in type 1 diabetes. These receptors lack a known antigen. All of the isolated RNA was reverse transcribed, so expressed TCRB transcripts were sequenced. Profiling relied on immunoSEQ multiplex PCR, and the TCRdb table lists in-frame clones only, not all of them. The sample comprises a few hundred thousand clones, 16% of which are singletons, and approximately 0.087% rests with the top ten. Points from the study as a whole: Type 1 diabetes patients showed a moderate but significant shortening of TCRB CDR3s in all four CD4+ subsets.

The source material was naive CD4+ T cells from blood. The receptors shown here come from a man aged 25 to 45 with type 1 diabetes.

In its sample, this clone was seen a few times. Written as DNA, the CDR3 is TGCGCCAGCAGCCTAGCGGGAGGTCTTGGCTCCTACGAGCAGTACTTC. This translates into CASSLAGGLGSYEQYF. This chain uses TRBV5-1 with TRBJ2-7; the match to TRBD2 covers 11 bases. V was clipped by 4 bases and J by 0 bases; unmatched bases: 6. Germline loops: CDR1 SGHRS, CDR2 YFSETQ. The length of the CDR3 is 16 residues.

This clone showed up just a few times. V and J are TRBV2 and TRBJ2-5, with a weak D call TRBD2 (5 bases). V gave up 6 bases and J gave up 5 bases, with 16 bases separating them. The CDR3 covers 14 residues. From germline, CDR1 is SNHLY and CDR2 FYNNEI. CDR3 in amino acids: CASSSGAGRETQYF. The CDR3 nucleotides read TGTGCCAGCAGCAGCGGAGCCGGTCGCGAGACCCAGTACTTC.

In this sample, this clone turned up a few times. The chain employs TRBV27 and TRBJ1-2; D perhaps matches TRBD1 (5 bases). The CDR3 runs 15 residues. In germline, CDR1 is MNHEY, CDR2 SMNVEV (reference sequence). V lost 6 bases, J lost 4 bases, and 18 bases lay in between. As DNA, the CDR3 is TGTGCCAGCAGAGTTTGGGGCAGGGATGGCTATGGCTACACCTTC. Translating it yields CASRVWGRDGYGYTF.

V gene TRBV5-1 combines with J gene TRBJ2-2; no firm D call. Trimming cost V 2 bases and J 6 bases, with 14 bases left between them. Germline V gives CDR1 SGHRS, CDR2 YFSETQ. The CDR3 contains 15 residues. DNA for the CDR3: TGCGCCAGCAGCTTCGTGGGTGTGAATGCCGGGGAGCTGTTTTTT. Translating gives CASSFVGVNAGELFF. Looking up the rest from reference TRBV5-1 and TRBJ2-2 gives the full variable domain: KAGVTQTPRYLIKTRGQQVTLSCSPISGHRSVSWYQQTPGQGLQFLFEYFSETQRNKGNFPGRFSGRQFSNSRSEMNVSTLELGDSALYLCASSFVGVNAGELFFGEGSRLTVL.